This T cell receptor beta chain was sequenced during a study of OX40 agonist ivuxolimab in advanced cancers. TCRdb's copy holds only in-frame clones and misses some; the assay was immunoSEQ multiplex PCR. The data show 70,000 to 95,000 clones, about nine tenths seen once. V was cut by 5 bases and J by 6 bases, with 19 bases left in between. This CDR3 comprises 15 residues. Germline V gene sequence: CDR1 SNHLY, CDR2 FYNNEI. The specimen was CD4+ or CD8+ T cells sorted from blood, collected in a trial of the OX40 agonist ivuxolimab. This clonotype was sampled from an adult with an advanced solid tumor such as melanoma, head and neck, liver or kidney cancer. The V call is TRBV2, the J call TRBJ1-1; D not resolved. For the CDR3, the DNA is TGTGCCAGCAGTAAATTGGGGTACGAGGGCGCTGAAGCTTTCTTT. This sequence encodes CASSKLGYEGAEAFF. The full variable domain, rest sourced from reference TRBV2 and TRBJ1-1, is EPEVTQTPSHQVTQMGQEVILRCVPISNHLYFYWYRQILGQKVEFLVSFYNNEISEKSEIFDDQFSVERPDGSNFTLKIRSTKLEDSAMYFCASSKLGYEGAEAFFGQGTRLTVV.